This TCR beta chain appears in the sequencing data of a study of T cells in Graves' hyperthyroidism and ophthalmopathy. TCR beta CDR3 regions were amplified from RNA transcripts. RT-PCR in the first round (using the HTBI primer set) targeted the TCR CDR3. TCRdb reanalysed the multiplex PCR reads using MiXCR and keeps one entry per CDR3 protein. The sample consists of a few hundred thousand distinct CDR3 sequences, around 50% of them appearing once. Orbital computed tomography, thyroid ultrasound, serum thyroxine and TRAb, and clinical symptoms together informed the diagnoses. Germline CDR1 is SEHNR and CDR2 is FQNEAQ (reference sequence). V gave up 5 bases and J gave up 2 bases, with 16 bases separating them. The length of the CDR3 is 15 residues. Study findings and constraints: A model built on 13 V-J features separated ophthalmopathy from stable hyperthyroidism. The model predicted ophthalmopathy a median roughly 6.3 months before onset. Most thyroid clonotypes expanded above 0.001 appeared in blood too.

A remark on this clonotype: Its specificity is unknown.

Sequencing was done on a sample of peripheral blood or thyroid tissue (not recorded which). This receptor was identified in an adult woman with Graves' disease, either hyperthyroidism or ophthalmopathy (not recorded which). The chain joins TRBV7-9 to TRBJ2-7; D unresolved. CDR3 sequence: CASSHSLGRAYEQYF. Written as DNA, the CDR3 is TGTGCCAGCAGCCACTCCCTCGGTCGCGCCTACGAGCAGTACTTC.